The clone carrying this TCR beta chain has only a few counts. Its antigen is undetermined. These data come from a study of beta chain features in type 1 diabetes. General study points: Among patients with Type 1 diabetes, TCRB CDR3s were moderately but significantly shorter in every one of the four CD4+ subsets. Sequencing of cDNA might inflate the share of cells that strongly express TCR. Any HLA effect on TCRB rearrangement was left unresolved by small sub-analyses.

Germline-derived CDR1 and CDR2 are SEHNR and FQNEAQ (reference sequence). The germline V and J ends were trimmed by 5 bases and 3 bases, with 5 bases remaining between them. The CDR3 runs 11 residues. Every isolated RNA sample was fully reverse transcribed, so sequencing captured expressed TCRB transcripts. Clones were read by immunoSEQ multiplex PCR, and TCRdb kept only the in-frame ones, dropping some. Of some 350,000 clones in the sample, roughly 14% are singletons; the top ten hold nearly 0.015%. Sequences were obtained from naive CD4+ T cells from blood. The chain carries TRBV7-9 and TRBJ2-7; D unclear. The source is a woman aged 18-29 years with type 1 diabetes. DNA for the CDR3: TGTGCCAGCAGCCTTAACTACGAGCAGTACTTC. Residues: CASSLNYEQYF.